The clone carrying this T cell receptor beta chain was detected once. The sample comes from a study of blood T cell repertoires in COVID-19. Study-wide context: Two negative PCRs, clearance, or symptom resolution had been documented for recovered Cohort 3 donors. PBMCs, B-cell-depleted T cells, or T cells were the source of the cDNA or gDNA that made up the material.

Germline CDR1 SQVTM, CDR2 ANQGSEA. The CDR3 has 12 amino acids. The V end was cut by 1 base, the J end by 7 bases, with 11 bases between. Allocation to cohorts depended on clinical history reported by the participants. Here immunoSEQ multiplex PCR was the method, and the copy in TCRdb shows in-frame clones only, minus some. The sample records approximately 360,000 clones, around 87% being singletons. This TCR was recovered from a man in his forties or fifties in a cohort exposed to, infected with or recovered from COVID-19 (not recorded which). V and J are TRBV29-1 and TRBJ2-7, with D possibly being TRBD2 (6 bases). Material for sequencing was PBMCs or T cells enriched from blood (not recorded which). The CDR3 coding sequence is TGCAGCGTTGAAGTCTACGGGAGAGAGCAGTACTTC. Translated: CSVEVYGREQYF.